This is a list of T cell receptor beta chains from one sample in a study of CD8 T cells in ankylosing spondylitis. TCRdb re-called the 5' RACE reads with MiXCR, one entry per CDR3 protein. The sample consists of roughly 300,000 distinct CDR3 sequences, approximately 8.2% of them appearing once. Sequences were obtained from blood, either unsorted or a sorted T cell fraction (not recorded which). Every receptor here comes from a male donor with ankylosing spondylitis. Each CDR3 is given with its conserved first and last residue.

j_call v_call cdr3_aa
TRBJ2-7 TRBV28 CASRPQTGVRNEQYF
TRBJ2-6 TRBV12-3/TRBV12-4 CASSLEWGRLNSGANVLTF
TRBJ2-1 TRBV29-1 CSVEDLMAGEQFF
TRBJ2-2 TRBV14 CASGLLSGANTGELFF
TRBJ2-7 TRBV4-3 CASSRDGEDKQYF
TRBJ2-2 TRBV11-2 CASSPTIPGELFF
TRBJ2-1 TRBV2 CASSEGEQFF
TRBJ1-1 TRBV20-1 CSARTTNTEAFF
TRBJ1-2 TRBV25-1 CASWAGRQDGYTF
TRBJ1-1 TRBV6-2/TRBV6-3 CASSYYRAVMNTEAFF
TRBJ2-1 TRBV10-3 CAISEMTSGYNEQFF
TRBJ2-1 TRBV2 CASRRGTSGSMVNEQFF
TRBJ2-6 TRBV2 CASSETGFSGANVLTF
TRBJ2-3 TRBV28 CASSWGTGLTDTQYF
TRBJ2-2 TRBV4-1 CASRGRATGELFF
TRBJ2-7 TRBV12-5 CASGPPYEQYF
TRBJ2-2 TRBV29-1 CSVGVTGELFF
TRBJ2-3 TRBV28 CASTRLVGTDTQYF
TRBJ2-6 TRBV20-1 CSARPFSGANVLTF
TRBJ2-3 TRBV11-2 CASSSMTGSSTDTQYF
TRBJ2-7 TRBV10-3 CAISGSGRVFEQYF
TRBJ2-3 TRBV24-1 CATSGEVWGHRADTQYF
TRBJ1-1 TRBV6-1 CASSWGTGTTEAFF
TRBJ1-2 TRBV19 CASSIFVRGRSTLYGYTF
TRBJ2-1 TRBV28 CASSPLVRVNSGEQFF
TRBJ2-7 TRBV15 CATRLAGREEQYF
TRBJ2-5 TRBV9 CASSSRTSGRGETQYF
TRBJ2-1 TRBV7-3 CASSSSAGGFYNEQFF
TRBJ2-5 TRBV12-3/TRBV12-4 CASSFRGQETQYF
TRBJ2-2 TRBV5-1 CASSSTVSTGELFF
TRBJ2-3 TRBV29-1 CSVEDRIREATDTQYF
TRBJ2-3 TRBV12-3/TRBV12-4 CASSFVPSLQYF
TRBJ2-7 TRBV4-1 CASSQGWGQIYEQYF
TRBJ2-1 TRBV5-1 CASGGASRHNEQFF
TRBJ2-7 TRBV3-1 CASSQVTGANIYEQYF
TRBJ2-1 TRBV20-1 CSADLAGVEFF
TRBJ2-7 TRBV3-1 CASSLRDERSYEQYF
TRBJ2-3 TRBV6-2/TRBV6-3 CASRRAGTDTQYF
TRBJ1-3 TRBV7-2 CASSSGTGPGNTIYF
TRBJ2-1 TRBV5-1 CASRPPGLAGNEQFF
TRBJ2-7 TRBV5-5 CASSLAGAEARYEQYF
TRBJ2-5 TRBV6-4 CASSVQRAPQDTQYF
TRBJ1-1 TRBV5-5 CASSLPGQRFEAFF
TRBJ2-1 TRBV9 CASSAPGGSSYNEQFF
TRBJ2-1 TRBV5-5 CASSITGTSGVGEQFF
TRBJ2-2 TRBV13 CASSLATGSLRGELFF
TRBJ1-2 TRBV10-3 CAIEGGLGYGYTF
TRBJ2-1 TRBV20-1 CSARGTVLYNEQFF
TRBJ2-7 TRBV4-1 CASSQGMGAEYEQYF
TRBJ2-7 TRBV3-1 CASEEGAFPYEQYF